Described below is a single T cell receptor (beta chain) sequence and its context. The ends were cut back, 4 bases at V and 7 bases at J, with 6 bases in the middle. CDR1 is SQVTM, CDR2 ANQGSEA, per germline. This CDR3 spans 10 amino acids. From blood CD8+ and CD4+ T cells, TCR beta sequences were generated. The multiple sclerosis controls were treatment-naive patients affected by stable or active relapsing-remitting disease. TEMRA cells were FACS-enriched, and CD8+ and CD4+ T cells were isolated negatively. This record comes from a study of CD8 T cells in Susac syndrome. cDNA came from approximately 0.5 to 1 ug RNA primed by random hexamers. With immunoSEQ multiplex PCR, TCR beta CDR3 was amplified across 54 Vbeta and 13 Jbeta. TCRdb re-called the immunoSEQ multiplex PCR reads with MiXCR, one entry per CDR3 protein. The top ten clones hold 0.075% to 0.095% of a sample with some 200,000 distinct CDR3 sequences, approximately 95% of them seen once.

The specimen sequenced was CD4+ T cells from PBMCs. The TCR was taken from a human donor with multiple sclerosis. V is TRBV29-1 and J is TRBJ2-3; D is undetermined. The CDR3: CSVGTNTQYF. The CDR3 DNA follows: TGCAGCGTTGGTACGAATACGCAGTATTTT.